A single sample gave rise to the 16 T cell receptor beta chains below, sequenced in a study of cytomegalovirus exposure and HLA in healthy donors (TCRdb year 2017). The library was produced with the immunoSEQ multiplex PCR assay. The multiplex PCR relied on a mix of 60 forward primers for TCR Vbeta segments and 13 reverse primers for TCR Jbeta segments. TCRdb obtained this table from immuneACCESS and retained in-frame rearrangements with V and J assigned. These tables miss some clones; where compared with another copy, unresolved V genes account for less than half of the shortfall, and the remainder is unexplained. The sample table holds hundreds of thousands of clones, of which roughly 85% were seen once. 0.24% of the sample rests with the top ten. Sequenced: PBMCs. The origin of the receptors is a girl aged 2 to 10 in good health and CMV-seronegative.

The chain employs TRBV7-8 and TRBJ1-1; D might be TRBD1 (5 bases). In germline, CDR1 is SGHVS, CDR2 FQNEAQ. This CDR3 has 14 amino acids. V gave up 0 bases and J gave up 1 base, with 6 bases separating them. CDR3 DNA: TGTGCCAGCAGCTTAGCCACAGGGAACACTGAAGCTTTCTTT. Translated, it gives CASSLATGNTEAFF.

The chain is built from TRBV19 and TRBJ2-3; 8 positions agree with TRBD2. Germline CDR1 is LNHDA and CDR2 is SQIVND (reference sequence). V trimming: 7 bases; J trimming: 4 bases; junction bases outside the gene matches: 10. The CDR3 has 15 amino acids. The CDR3 coding sequence is TGTGCCAGTACCGTGTCGGGGGGGGGCCCAGATACGCAGTATTTT. It translates to CASTVSGGGPDTQYF. Together with reference TRBV19 and TRBJ2-3, the CDR3 gives the full variable domain: DGGITQSPKYLFRKEGQNVTLSCEQNLNHDAMYWYRQDPGQGLRLIYYSQIVNDFQKGDIAEGYSVSREKKESFPLTVTSAQKNPTAFYLCASTVSGGGPDTQYFGPGTRLTVL.

This chain links TRBV10-3 with TRBJ1-2, with 10 bases identical to TRBD1. Looked up from germline, CDR1 is ENHRY and CDR2 is SYGVKD. Trimming at V came to 8 bases and at J to 2 bases, leaving 8 bases not matched to a gene. This CDR3 is 15 amino acids long. In DNA form, the CDR3 reads TGTGCCATCCCTTCCGGGACAGGGGCCAACTATGGCTACACCTTC. Amino acid sequence: CAIPSGTGANYGYTF.

The chain carries TRBV6-4 and TRBJ2-1; TRBD2 aligns across 13 bases. This CDR3 spans 12 amino acids. Germline CDR1 MRHNA, CDR2 SNTAGT. J lost 10 bases, V lost 6 bases, and 0 bases had no gene match. CDR3 amino acids: CASRTSGGEQFF. The CDR3, as DNA: TGTGCCAGCAGGACTAGCGGGGGGGAGCAGTTCTTC.

J is TRBJ1-3 and V is TRBV10-3; 7 bases map to TRBD1. The germline CDR1 and CDR2 sequences are ENHRY and SYGVKD. After removal of 4 bases from V and 4 bases from J, the junction contained 1 base not matched to a gene. The CDR3 is made up of 13 amino acids. The CDR3 nucleotides are TGTGCCATCAGTGGGGACAGCGGAAACACCATATATTTT. Its protein is CAISGDSGNTIYF.

This rearrangement joins TRBV6-5 to TRBJ1-1; the D gene is possibly TRBD1 (6 bases). V was shortened by 0 bases and J by 10 bases, with 15 bases between the two germline ends. The length of the CDR3 is 14 residues. Looked up from germline, CDR1 is MNHEY and CDR2 is SVGAGI. CDR3 coding DNA: TGTGCCAGCAGTTACTCGGGGGGGGCCATGAGAGCTTTCTTT. Protein: CASSYSGGAMRAFF.

Concerning this clone itself: At the DNA level, this CDR3 is encoded by other sequences in the same sample as well. The chain combines TRBV7-3 with TRBJ2-2; no clear D gene. The CDR3 consists of 14 residues. The V and J ends lost 2 bases and 1 base respectively, with 5 bases between them. Per germline, CDR1 SGHTA and CDR2 FQGTGA. The CDR3 coding sequence is TGTGCCAGCAGCTTAGCCGGGAACACCGGGGAGCTGTTTTTT. Its translation is CASSLAGNTGELFF.

V usage is TRBV7-9 and J usage is TRBJ1-2; unclear D gene. The CDR3 has 14 residues. Trimming cost V 3 bases and J 1 base, with 9 bases left between them. Looked up from germline, CDR1 is SEHNR and CDR2 is FQNEAQ (reference sequence). CDR3 sequence reads: CASSFSHSNYGYTF. The DNA for the CDR3 is TGTGCCAGCAGCTTCAGTCACAGTAACTATGGCTACACCTTC.

The chain has TRBV7-9 and TRBJ2-1; TRBD2 matches 9 bases. The CDR3 contains 15 residues. With 8 bases clipped from V and 8 bases from J, the junction kept 13 bases outside the gene matches. The germline gives CDR1 SEHNR, CDR2 FQNEAQ (reference sequence). The DNA of the CDR3 is TGTGCCAGCCAGCGCCCTAGCGGGAAGGGAGATGAGCAGTTCTTC. Translated: CASQRPSGKGDEQFF.

This clone was recorded only once. V usage is TRBV19 and J usage is TRBJ2-7; TRBD2 matches at 7 bases. Germline trimming cut 5 bases from V and 0 bases from J; bases unmatched to any gene: 10. Per germline, CDR1 LNHDA and CDR2 SQIVND (reference sequence). The CDR3 is 16 amino acids. CDR3 coding DNA: TGTGCCAGTAGTTTCGCTAGCGGCTTATACTCCTACGAGCAGTACTTC. Its protein product is CASSFASGLYSYEQYF.

This clone was seen only a few times. The chain links TRBV27 to TRBJ2-7; possibly TRBD1 for D (6 bases). The germline V and J ends were trimmed by 8 bases and 1 base, with 12 bases remaining between them. CDR3 length equals 13 residues. CDR1 and CDR2 from the germline V gene are MNHEY and SMNVEV (reference sequence). The CDR3 coding sequence is TGTGCCAGCTCATACAGGGCTTCCTACGAGCAGTACTTC. This translates into CASSYRASYEQYF.

The chain has TRBV5-1 and TRBJ1-1; TRBD1 agrees at 7 bases. The CDR3 loop spans 13 amino acids. Trimming at V came to 5 bases and at J to 3 bases, leaving 4 bases not matched to a gene. Looked up from germline, CDR1 is SGHRS and CDR2 is YFSETQ. The CDR3 DNA reads as TGCGCCAGCAGAGGACAGGCTGACACTGAAGCTTTCTTT. Translation: CASRGQADTEAFF.

This clone came up a few times. The V call is TRBV30, the J call TRBJ2-1, with 13 bases lining up with TRBD2. CDR3 size: 13 residues. Trimming took 7 bases from V and 12 from J; bases not matched to a gene: 9. Germline values: CDR1 GTSNPN, CDR2 SVGIG (reference sequence). The DNA for the CDR3 is TGTGCCTCCCAGAGGACTAGCGGGAGCTCGCAGTTCTTC. Translating gives CASQRTSGSSQFF.

The rearrangement uses TRBV19 and TRBJ1-2; 7 bases align to TRBD1. V was clipped by 5 bases and J by 0 bases; unmatched bases: 18. The germline gives CDR1 LNHDA, CDR2 SQIVND (reference sequence). The CDR3 runs 19 residues. The CDR3 DNA is TGTGCCAGTAGTCTTGGCGCTAAGGACAGGAAAGGAGCTAACTATGGCTACACCTTC. Encoded protein: CASSLGAKDRKGANYGYTF.

J is TRBJ1-5 and V is TRBV7-2, with D unclear. Germline assignment: CDR1 SGHTA and CDR2 FQGNSA. Trimming left V 0 bases short and J 6 bases short, with 9 bases between. This CDR3 region has 14 residues. The CDR3 nucleotides read TGTGCCAGCAGCTTAGCGAGAGGGAGTCAGCCCCAGCATTTT. The encoded protein is CASSLARGSQPQHF.

The count of this clone is one. The chain combines TRBV6-1 with TRBJ1-2; a weak D match, TRBD1 (5 bases). The CDR3 spans 12 residues. V dropped 8 bases and J dropped 2 bases, with 9 bases sitting between them. Per the germline V gene, CDR1 is MNHNS and CDR2 is SASEGT. CDR3 residues: CASADINYGYTF. CDR3 nucleotides: TGTGCCAGCGCGGACATAAACTATGGCTACACCTTC.